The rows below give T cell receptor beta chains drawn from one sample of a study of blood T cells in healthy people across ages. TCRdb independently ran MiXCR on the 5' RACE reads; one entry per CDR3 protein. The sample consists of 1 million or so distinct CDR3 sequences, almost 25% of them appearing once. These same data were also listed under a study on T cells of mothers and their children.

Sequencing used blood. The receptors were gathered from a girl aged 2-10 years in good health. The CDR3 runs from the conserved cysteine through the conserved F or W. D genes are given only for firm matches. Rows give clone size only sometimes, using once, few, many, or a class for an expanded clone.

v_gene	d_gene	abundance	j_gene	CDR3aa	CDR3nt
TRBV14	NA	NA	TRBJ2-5	CASSQDSGDWKETQYF	TGTGCCAGCAGCCAAGACTCCGGGGATTGGAAAGAGACCCAGTACTTC
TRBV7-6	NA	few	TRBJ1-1	CASRYGSGTEAFF	TGTGCCAGCAGGTACGGTTCGGGCACTGAAGCTTTCTTT
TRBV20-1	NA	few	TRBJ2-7	CSATGNEQYF	TGCAGTGCTACCGGTAACGAGCAGTACTTC
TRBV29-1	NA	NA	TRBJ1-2	CSVVSANYGYTF	TGCAGCGTTGTTTCAGCTAACTATGGCTACACCTTC
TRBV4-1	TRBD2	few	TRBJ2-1	CASSELAGKNSYNEQFF	TGCGCCAGCAGCGAACTAGCGGGGAAAAACTCCTACAATGAGCAGTTCTTC
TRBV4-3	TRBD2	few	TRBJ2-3	CASSQDDPGLAGRGDTQYF	TGCGCCAGCAGCCAAGATGACCCCGGACTAGCGGGGCGAGGAGATACGCAGTATTTT
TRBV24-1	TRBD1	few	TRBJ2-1	CATSGRTGSNNEQFF	TGTGCCACCAGTGGGAGGACAGGGAGCAACAATGAGCAGTTCTTC
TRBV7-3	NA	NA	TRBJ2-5	CASSLGVKTTETQYF	TGTGCCAGCAGCTTAGGTGTCAAAACAACGGAGACCCAGTACTTC
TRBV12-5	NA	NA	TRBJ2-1	CASGFLANNNEQFF	TGTGCTAGTGGTTTTCTAGCCAACAACAATGAGCAGTTCTTC
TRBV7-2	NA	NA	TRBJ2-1	CASSNGGPNEQFF	TGTGCCAGCAGTAACGGGGGGCCAAATGAGCAGTTCTTC